This T cell receptor (beta chain) is drawn from a study of cytotoxic CD8 clonotypes in ibrutinib-treated CLL. Only in-frame clones appear in the TCRdb table, and some are missing; sequencing was by immunoSEQ multiplex PCR. The sample holds over 45,000 clones, approximately 50% seen once. The table lists this clone with a count of one. Source: PBMCs, taken at disease progression, from a patient treated with ibrutinib. This receptor was obtained from a human donor with chronic lymphocytic leukemia.

DNA for the CDR3: TGTGCCAGCACTCCGAGACTACCCTGGACCAGAGATACGCAGTATTTT. Translated: CASTPRLPWTRDTQYF. This rearrangement joins TRBV28 to TRBJ2-3; possibly TRBD2 for D (5 bases). The CDR3 is 16 amino acids. Looked up from germline, CDR1 is MDHEN and CDR2 is SYDVKM. V lost 7 bases to trimming and J lost 5 bases, with 22 bases between them.